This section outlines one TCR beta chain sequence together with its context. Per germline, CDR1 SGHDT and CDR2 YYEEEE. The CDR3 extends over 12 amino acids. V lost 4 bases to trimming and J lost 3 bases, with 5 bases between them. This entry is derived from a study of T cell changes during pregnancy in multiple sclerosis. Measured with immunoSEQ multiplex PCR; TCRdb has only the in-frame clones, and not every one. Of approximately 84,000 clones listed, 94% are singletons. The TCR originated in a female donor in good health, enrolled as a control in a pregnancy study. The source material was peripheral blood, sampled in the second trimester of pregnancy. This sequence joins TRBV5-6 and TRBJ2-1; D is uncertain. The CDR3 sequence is CASSQNYNEQFF. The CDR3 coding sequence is TGTGCCAGCAGCCAAAACTACAATGAGCAGTTCTTC.